Reported below is one T cell receptor beta chain. Its antigen is unidentified. The data were produced by immunoSEQ multiplex PCR, yet TCRdb's version contains in-frame clones alone and is incomplete. The profile shows about 100,000 clones, over 75% of them singletons. This entry comes from a study of cytomegalovirus exposure and HLA in healthy donors. Points from the study as a whole: The tendency of first-cohort TCR clusters to co-occur in the roughly 120 validation repertoires was identified by a subsequent analysis. Cytomegalovirus association was assigned to 150 to 200 TCR beta chains.

The CDR3 runs to 20 residues. Germline V gives CDR1 KGHSY, CDR2 FQNENV. V gave up 5 bases and J gave up 3 bases, with 29 bases separating them. The clonotype comes from a young woman in good health and CMV-seronegative. The chain uses TRBV16 and TRBJ2-1, with D possibly being TRBD1 (6 bases). The sample taken for sequencing was PBMCs. Here the CDR3 DNA reads TGTGCCAGCAGCTTAGCCCTCCGGGACACGGGAATCGGGGTCTACAATGAGCAGTTCTTC. It translates to CASSLALRDTGIGVYNEQFF.